One and the same sample provided the 10 T cell receptor beta chains below, sequenced in a study of cytomegalovirus exposure and HLA in healthy donors. 13 Jbeta primers and 60 Vbeta primers were used for the PCR. Clones were read by immunoSEQ multiplex PCR, and TCRdb kept only the in-frame ones, dropping some. The sample contains fewer than 200,000 clones, more than 70% of which appear only once. Source material: PBMCs. Receptor source: a man younger than 40 in good health and CMV-seronegative.

The rearrangement uses TRBV30 and TRBJ2-3, with 12 bases fitting TRBD2. Germline CDR1 GTSNPN, CDR2 SVGIG (reference sequence). CDR3 length: 16 residues. Trimming cost V 7 bases and J 0 bases; bases outside gene matches: 8. The chain's CDR3 is CALGLAGSSSTDTQYF. The CDR3 region has the DNA TGTGCCTTGGGACTAGCGGGCTCGTCTAGCACAGATACGCAGTATTTT.

V usage is TRBV4-1 and J usage is TRBJ1-2; maybe TRBD1 (6 bases). Germline loops: CDR1 MGHRA, CDR2 YSYEKL. Trimming pared 4 bases from V and 0 bases from J, leaving 12 bases between. CDR3 length equals 15 residues. The CDR3 sequence: CASSPDSLANYGYTF. The CDR3 coding sequence is TGCGCCAGCAGCCCGGACAGTTTAGCTAACTATGGCTACACCTTC.

The chain couples TRBV2 to TRBJ2-1, with a possible D match to TRBD2 (6 bases). Trimming took off 2 bases at V and 6 bases at J, with 17 bases between the two ends. This CDR3 is 16 amino acids long. Germline V CDR1 and CDR2: SNHLY, FYNNEI. The CDR3 nucleotides read TGTGCCAGCAGTGAACGGGGGAGGAGGTCCACCAATGAGCAGTTCTTC. Its translation: CASSERGRRSTNEQFF.

This clone was detected once. This chain uses TRBV2 with TRBJ1-3, with TRBD1 as a possible D gene (6 bases). The CDR3 has 15 amino acids. The ends were cut back, 6 bases at V and 7 bases at J, with 19 bases in the middle. CDR1 and CDR2 (germline): SNHLY, FYNNEI. The CDR3 sequence: CASRVRQVLGNTIYF. The CDR3 region has the DNA TGTGCCAGCAGAGTAAGACAGGTTTTGGGTAACACCATATATTTT.

This clone was detected once. DNA of the CDR3: TGCGCCAGCAGCTCAGGGGCTACCCTATGGAATGAGCAGTTCTTC. Encoded protein: CASSSGATLWNEQFF. The chain carries TRBV5-1 and TRBJ2-1, with D tentatively TRBD1 (6 bases). Trimming stripped 3 bases from V and 7 bases from J, with 17 bases between. This CDR3 is built from 15 residues. Per germline, CDR1 SGHRS and CDR2 YFSETQ.

J is TRBJ2-7 and V is TRBV5-4; the match to TRBD1 covers 7 bases. Germline lookup yields CDR1 SGHNT and CDR2 YYREEE (reference sequence). The CDR3 totals 15 residues. The V and J ends lost 2 bases and 3 bases, in that order; junction bases with no gene match: 8. CDR3 region: CASSFSFGDSYEQYF. The CDR3 bases are TGTGCCAGCAGCTTTTCATTTGGGGACAGCTACGAGCAGTACTTC.

V usage is TRBV5-1 and J usage is TRBJ1-1; D is unresolved. CDR1 and CDR2 from the germline V gene are SGHRS and YFSETQ. This CDR3 comprises 13 residues. Deletions cut 4 bases from V and 1 base from J, with 8 bases between. CDR3: CASSIEPNTEAFF. For the CDR3, the DNA is TGCGCCAGCAGCATAGAGCCGAACACTGAAGCTTTCTTT. The full variable domain, in which reference TRBV5-1 and TRBJ1-1 provide the parts outside the CDR3, is KAGVTQTPRYLIKTRGQQVTLSCSPISGHRSVSWYQQTPGQGLQFLFEYFSETQRNKGNFPGRFSGRQFSNSRSEMNVSTLELGDSALYLCASSIEPNTEAFFGQGTRLTVV.

In its sample, this clone was seen once. The chain recombines TRBV2 with TRBJ2-5; 12 bases match TRBD2. CDR1 and CDR2 from the germline V gene are SNHLY and FYNNEI. This CDR3 is built from 15 residues. Trimming at V came to 8 bases and at J to 3 bases, leaving 7 bases not matched to a gene. CDR3 region: CASYPPSGGEETQYF. For the CDR3, the DNA is TGTGCCAGCTATCCCCCTAGCGGGGGGGAAGAGACCCAGTACTTC.

The chain carries TRBV28 and TRBJ1-5, with 7 bases identical to TRBD1. The germline gives CDR1 MDHEN, CDR2 SYDVKM. The CDR3 consists of 15 residues. Trimming removed 6 bases from V and 5 bases from J; junction bases left unmatched: 10. This chain's CDR3 is CASSDPGGEYQPQHF. In nucleotides, the CDR3 is TGTGCCAGCAGCGACCCAGGGGGAGAATATCAGCCCCAGCATTTT. Full variable domain (outside the CDR3, taken from reference TRBV28 and TRBJ1-5): DVKVTQSSRYLVKRTGEKVFLECVQDMDHENMFWYRQDPGLGLRLIYFSYDVKMKEKGDIPEGYSVSREKKERFSLILESASTNQTSMYLCASSDPGGEYQPQHFGDGTRLSIL.

This clone was found once. This chain connects TRBV4-3 to TRBJ2-7, with 7 bases matching TRBD2. The length of the CDR3 is 16 residues. Germline trimming cut 0 bases from V and 7 bases from J; bases unmatched to any gene: 12. The germline gives CDR1 LGHNA, CDR2 YSLEER. The CDR3 reads CASSQDSRGRTREQYF. In DNA form, the CDR3 reads TGCGCCAGCAGCCAAGATTCCCGCGGGAGAACTAGGGAGCAGTACTTC.